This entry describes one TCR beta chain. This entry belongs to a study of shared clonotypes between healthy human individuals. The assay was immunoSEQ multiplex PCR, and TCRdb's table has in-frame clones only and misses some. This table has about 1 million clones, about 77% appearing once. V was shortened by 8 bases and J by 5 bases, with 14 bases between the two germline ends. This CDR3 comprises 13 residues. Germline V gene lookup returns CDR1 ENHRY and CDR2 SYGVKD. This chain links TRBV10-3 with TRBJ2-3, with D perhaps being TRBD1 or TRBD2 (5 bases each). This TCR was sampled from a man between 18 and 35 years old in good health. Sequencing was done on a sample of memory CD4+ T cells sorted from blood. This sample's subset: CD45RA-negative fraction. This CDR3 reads CAIRGRDVDTQYF. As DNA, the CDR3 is TGTGCCATCCGGGGAAGGGACGTAGATACGCAGTATTTT.